These 11 T cell receptor beta chains came from one sample sequenced in a study of type 1 and type 2 diabetes patients. PCR was run on genomic DNA. A primer set of 30 forward and 13 reverse primers amplified the CDR3. TCRdb re-called the multiplex PCR reads with MiXCR, one entry per CDR3 protein. The sample has about 250,000 distinct CDR3 sequences; roughly 48% are singletons. Sequencing was done on a sample of peripheral blood mononuclear cells (PBMCs). These receptors all come from a young man with type 2 diabetes.

Note on this clonotype: A much larger clone differs from this one at a single base, so this may be a read error. The chain combines TRBV30 with TRBJ2-6; TRBD1 might be the D (5 bases). V lost 4 bases and J lost 2, with 12 bases in between. CDR3 size: 15 residues. Germline V gives CDR1 GTSNPN, CDR2 SVGIG (reference sequence). This CDR3 is CAWNDVGAGANVLTF. The DNA for the CDR3 is TGTGCCTGGAATGACGTAGGGGCTGGGGCCAACGTCCTGACTTTC.

The chain carries TRBV7-2 and TRBJ2-7, with D unclear. In germline, CDR1 is SGHTA, CDR2 FQGNSA. CDR3 size: 14 residues. V gave up 4 bases and J gave up 2 bases, with 12 bases separating them. In DNA, the CDR3 is TGTGCCAGCAGCTCGACTGGGCCGGCCTACGAGCAGTACTTC. Translation: CASSSTGPAYEQYF.

The V call is TRBV30, the J call TRBJ2-2; D could derive from TRBD1 or TRBD2 (5 bases each). Germline values: CDR1 GTSNPN, CDR2 SVGIG (reference sequence). CDR3 length: 15 amino acids. Trimming removed 0 bases at V and 4 bases at J, with 12 bases between. CDR3 loop: CAWSVFGGSTGELFF. The CDR3 bases are TGTGCCTGGAGTGTATTTGGGGGTTCCACCGGGGAGCTGTTTTTT.

The V gene is TRBV7-2, the J gene TRBJ1-4, with a weak D call TRBD1 (5 bases). The CDR3 length is 15 residues. Germline values: CDR1 SGHTA, CDR2 FQGNSA. V shed 5 bases and J shed 7 bases, with 17 bases lying between them. CDR3 coding DNA: TGTGCCAGCAGCAAGAGGATCAGGGAGACTGAAAAACTGTTTTTT. Its translation is CASSKRIRETEKLFF.

A few counts support this clonotype. The chain recombines TRBV7-9 with TRBJ1-4; D may be TRBD1 (5 bases). The V and J ends lost 5 bases and 2 bases respectively, with 15 bases between them. The CDR3 covers 16 residues. Germline CDR1 is SEHNR and CDR2 is FQNEAQ (reference sequence). The DNA of the CDR3 is TGTGCCAGCAGCCGCGGGACCGTGAATACTAATGAAAAACTGTTTTTT. Protein product: CASSRGTVNTNEKLFF.

This clonotype occurred a few times. Here the CDR3 DNA reads TGTGCCAGCAGCGCCACCGACAGGTTTATGCAGACCCAGTACTTC. Translated, it gives CASSATDRFMQTQYF. This sequence joins TRBV9 and TRBJ2-5, with D possibly matching TRBD1 (6 bases). Trimming cost V 3 bases and J 6 bases, with 18 bases left between them. In germline, CDR1 is SGDLS, CDR2 YYNGEE. The CDR3 runs 15 residues.

The CDR3 is CASSDISGELFF. The CDR3 DNA is TGCGCCAGCAGTGATATTTCCGGGGAGCTGTTTTTT. This chain links TRBV10-2 with TRBJ2-2; no definite D call. The CDR3 spans 12 residues. Germline V lookup: CDR1 WSHSY, CDR2 SAAADI. Trimming cost V 3 bases and J 6 bases, with 5 bases left between them.

This clonotype showed up just a few times. This chain connects TRBV6-1 to TRBJ2-7, with D possibly TRBD2 on 6 matching bases. This CDR3 comprises 15 residues. V lost 5 bases and J 3 bases, leaving 17 bases between the germline ends. Germline CDR1 and CDR2: MNHNS and SASEGT. CDR3 loop: CASSYSSEVLYEQYF. The CDR3 DNA reads TGTGCCAGCAGTTATTCTAGCGAAGTCCTCTACGAGCAGTACTTC.

The chain is built from TRBV14 and TRBJ1-1; D gene unclear. The V gene lost 4 bases and the J gene lost 4 bases, with 13 bases spanning the gap. Per germline, CDR1 SGHDN and CDR2 FVKESK. The CDR3 has 14 amino acids. Written as DNA, the CDR3 is TGTGCCAGCAGCCCCAGACGGGAGGGCACTGAAGCTTTCTTT. Translated, it gives CASSPRREGTEAFF.

The chain carries TRBV12-3 or TRBV12-4 and TRBJ1-4, with TRBD1 as a possible D gene (5 bases). The length of the CDR3 is 13 residues. V gave up 3 bases and J gave up 5 bases, with 7 bases separating them. DNA of the CDR3: TGTGCCAGCAGTTTGCGGGGGAATGAAAAACTGTTTTTT. This sequence encodes CASSLRGNEKLFF.

This clonotype has just a few counts. The chain carries TRBV20-1 and TRBJ1-1; D is unresolved. V lost 0 bases, J lost 6 bases, and 8 bases lay in between. The CDR3 runs to 12 residues. CDR1 and CDR2 from the germline V gene are DFQATT and SNEGSKA (reference sequence). The chain's CDR3 is CSARDLAPEAFF. CDR3 bases: TGCAGTGCTAGAGACCTGGCCCCTGAAGCTTTCTTT.